The 28 T cell receptor beta chains reported below all come from one sample, sequenced in a study of T cell repertoires in cytomegalovirus infection. What these receptors recognize is not known. TCRdb fed the reads into MiXCR, producing one record per CDR3 protein. The sample records about 110,000 distinct CDR3 sequences, 35% to 50% being singletons. The sequences come from CD8+ T cells from cultured PBMCs, collected from culture after CMV antigen stimulation. Source of these receptors: a human donor in good health (CMV status not recorded). Some clones in this sample may be carry-over from other donors' samples.

V usage is TRBV7-6 and J usage is TRBJ1-4; D might be TRBD1 (5 bases). Trimming removed 5 bases from V and 7 bases from J, with 17 bases in between. In germline, CDR1 is SGHVS, CDR2 FNYEAQ. The CDR3 runs 15 residues. The CDR3 DNA sequence: TGTGCCAGCAGCCCGACCGGGACCCCTGGTGAAAAACTGTTTTTT. The encoded protein is CASSPTGTPGEKLFF.

This clonotype came up a few times. This chain connects TRBV12-3 or TRBV12-4 to TRBJ1-1; TRBD1 might be the D (5 bases). Trimming took off 5 bases at V and 0 bases at J, with 13 bases between the two ends. The CDR3 is 15 amino acids. The CDR3 loop reads CASSTSGQLNTEAFF. CDR3 nucleotides: TGTGCCAGCAGTACATCAGGACAACTGAACACTGAAGCTTTCTTT.

This chain links TRBV5-1 with TRBJ1-1, with 7 bases lining up with TRBD1. With 4 bases clipped from V and 1 base from J, the junction kept 7 bases outside the gene matches. CDR3 size: 15 residues. Germline V gene lookup returns CDR1 SGHRS and CDR2 YFSETQ. CDR3: CASSQFHRGNTEAFF. CDR3 DNA sequence: TGCGCCAGCAGCCAATTCCACAGGGGGAACACTGAAGCTTTCTTT. The full variable domain, rest sourced from reference TRBV5-1 and TRBJ1-1, is KAGVTQTPRYLIKTRGQQVTLSCSPISGHRSVSWYQQTPGQGLQFLFEYFSETQRNKGNFPGRFSGRQFSNSRSEMNVSTLELGDSALYLCASSQFHRGNTEAFFGQGTRLTVV.

The chain is built from TRBV7-9 and TRBJ2-3, with a weak D call TRBD1 (6 bases). This CDR3 comprises 14 residues. Trimming pared 5 bases from V and 2 bases from J, leaving 11 bases between. Per germline, CDR1 SEHNR and CDR2 FQNEAQ (reference sequence). The CDR3 loop reads CASSPQGPTDTQYF. In nucleotides, the CDR3 is TGTGCCAGCAGCCCACAGGGACCCACAGATACGCAGTATTTT.

This clonotype was recorded once. The V call is TRBV5-1, the J call TRBJ2-7; D is possibly TRBD1 (6 bases). Germline lookup yields CDR1 SGHRS and CDR2 YFSETQ. The germline V and J ends were trimmed by 3 bases and 0 bases, with 10 bases remaining between them. The CDR3 covers 14 residues. The DNA of the CDR3 is TGCGCCAGCAGCTGGACGGACAGCTCCTACGAGCAGTACTTC. Protein product: CASSWTDSSYEQYF.

This clonotype is a singleton in its sample. V gene TRBV4-2 combines with J gene TRBJ2-3; the match to TRBD2 covers 8 bases. With 4 bases clipped from V and 5 bases from J, the junction kept 8 bases outside the gene matches. CDR1 is LGHNA and CDR2 is YNFKEQ in the germline V gene. This CDR3 region has 15 residues. The CDR3 loop is CASSPGGGAGDTQYF. DNA of the CDR3: TGTGCCAGCAGCCCCGGGGGGGGGGCAGGAGATACGCAGTATTTT.

The chain uses TRBV4-1 and TRBJ1-5; TRBD1 is a possible D gene (5 bases). V dropped 3 bases and J dropped 0 bases, with 12 bases sitting between them. This CDR3 comprises 16 residues. The V gene's germline CDR1 is MGHRA and CDR2 YSYEKL. The CDR3: CASSHGGPLSNQPQHF. The CDR3 DNA sequence: TGCGCCAGCAGCCATGGGGGTCCCCTTAGCAATCAGCCCCAGCATTTT.

This clonotype was detected only a few times. This sequence joins TRBV11-2 and TRBJ2-7, with 10 bases identical to TRBD1. V trimming: 7 bases; J trimming: 1 base; junction bases outside the gene matches: 4. Germline V CDR1 and CDR2: SGHAT, FQNNGV. CDR3 length: 14 residues. In DNA form, the CDR3 reads TGTGCCAGCACGCCGGGACAGGGGTCCTACGAGCAGTACTTC. It specifies CASTPGQGSYEQYF. Combining the CDR3 with reference TRBV11-2 and TRBJ2-7 gives the whole variable domain EAGVAQSPRYKIIEKRQSVAFWCNPISGHATLYWYQQILGQGPKLLIQFQNNGVVDDSQLPKDRFSAERLKGVDSTLKIQPAKLEDSAVYLCASTPGQGSYEQYFGPGTRLTVT.

The table lists this clonotype with a count of one. For the CDR3, the DNA is TGCAGTGCTAGAGACCCAGGGATCTACGAGCAGTACTTC. Protein product: CSARDPGIYEQYF. This chain connects TRBV20-1 to TRBJ2-7; weak D call: TRBD1 (5 bases). The CDR3 has 13 residues. CDR1 DFQATT and CDR2 SNEGSKA come from the germline V gene (reference sequence). Trimming left V 0 bases short and J 3 bases short, with 9 bases between.

The sample holds a few counts of this clonotype. This chain uses TRBV7-9 with TRBJ2-5; TRBD1 is a possible D gene (6 bases). V was clipped by 1 base and J by 1 base, with 16 bases between them. The V gene's germline CDR1 is SEHNR and CDR2 FQNEAQ (reference sequence). CDR3 length: 17 residues. As DNA, the CDR3 is TGTGCCAGCAGCTTAGAACGGACAGAACCTCCCCAAGAGACCCAGTACTTC. Amino acid sequence: CASSLERTEPPQETQYF.

This clonotype was seen more than once but under ten times. This sequence joins TRBV7-9 and TRBJ1-5; 7 positions match TRBD1. The CDR3 spans 16 residues. With 5 bases clipped from V and 0 bases from J, the junction kept 7 bases outside the gene matches. Germline values: CDR1 SEHNR, CDR2 FQNEAQ (reference sequence). CDR3 in amino acids: CASSGGTALSNQPQHF. The CDR3 DNA reads TGTGCCAGCAGCGGAGGGACAGCACTTAGCAATCAGCCCCAGCATTTT.

V usage is TRBV12-3 or TRBV12-4 and J usage is TRBJ2-3, with 10 bases that match TRBD1. CDR3 size: 16 residues. The V segment lost 6 bases and the J segment 5 bases; nucleotides outside the gene matches: 11. The CDR3 DNA follows: TGTGCCAGCAGCCCTTTCCTTGGACAGGGGGTAGATACGCAGTATTTT. Translating gives CASSPFLGQGVDTQYF.

This clonotype was counted a single time. V gene TRBV19 combines with J gene TRBJ1-5; tentative D call: TRBD1 (6 bases). The V and J ends lost 5 bases and 5 bases respectively, with 10 bases between them. From germline, CDR1 is LNHDA and CDR2 SQIVND (reference sequence). The CDR3 runs 13 residues. CDR3 DNA: TGTGCCAGTAGTCAGGGGACCCATCAGCCCCAGCATTTT. Translated: CASSQGTHQPQHF.

V gene TRBV19 combines with J gene TRBJ2-7; 11 nucleotides match TRBD1. CDR3 size: 13 residues. The trim removed 3 bases at V and 6 bases at J, leaving 1 base unmatched. Germline CDR1 and CDR2: LNHDA and SQIVND (reference sequence). CDR3 DNA: TGTGCCAGTAGTATTGGGACAGGGGGCGAGCAGTACTTC. Its translation is CASSIGTGGEQYF.

This clonotype was found a few times. The rearrangement uses TRBV7-2 and TRBJ1-2, with unresolved D. Trimming pared 1 base from V and 4 bases from J, leaving 10 bases between. The CDR3 totals 14 residues. The V gene's germline CDR1 is SGHTA and CDR2 FQGNSA. CDR3 bases: TGTGCCAGCAGCTTAGTGGGCAGAGGCTATGGCTACACCTTC. It encodes CASSLVGRGYGYTF.

This rearrangement joins TRBV7-9 to TRBJ2-7; a possible D gene is TRBD2 (5 bases). The ends were cut back, 1 base at V and 3 bases at J, with 10 bases in the middle. Germline values: CDR1 SEHNR, CDR2 FQNEAQ (reference sequence). CDR3 length equals 14 residues. The CDR3 region is CASSLGGSYYEQYF. The CDR3 nucleotides are TGTGCCAGCAGCTTAGGAGGGAGCTACTACGAGCAGTACTTC. Full variable domain (missing parts from reference TRBV7-9 and TRBJ2-7): DTGVSQNPRHKITKRGQNVTFRCDPISEHNRLYWYRQTLGQGPEFLTYFQNEAQLEKSRLLSDRFSAERPKGSFSTLEIQRTEQGDSAMYLCASSLGGSYYEQYFGPGTRLTVT.

This clonotype has ten or more counts. This chain connects TRBV7-2 to TRBJ1-5; tentatively, D is TRBD1 (5 bases). Germline CDR1 SGHTA, CDR2 FQGNSA. CDR3 length: 17 amino acids. Deletions cut 1 base from V and 0 bases from J, with 13 bases between. The CDR3 sequence: CASSLVGGEYSNQPQHF. In DNA, the CDR3 is TGTGCCAGCAGCTTAGTTGGGGGAGAGTATAGCAATCAGCCCCAGCATTTT. Together with reference TRBV7-2 and TRBJ1-5, the CDR3 gives the full variable domain: GAGVSQSPSNKVTEKGKDVELRCDPISGHTALYWYRQSLGQGLEFLIYFQGNSAPDKSGLPSDRFSAERTGGSVSTLTIQRTQQEDSAVYLCASSLVGGEYSNQPQHFGDGTRLSIL.

The chain links TRBV7-2 to TRBJ2-3; D might be TRBD1 or TRBD2, each matching 5 bases. CDR1 SGHTA and CDR2 FQGNSA come from the germline V gene. Between the trimmed V and J ends, which lost 8 bases and 0 bases, there was a span of 12 bases. This CDR3 is 14 amino acids long. The CDR3 reads CASSSWGSTDTQYF. Here the CDR3 DNA reads TGTGCCAGCTCCTCCTGGGGGAGCACAGATACGCAGTATTTT.

This clonotype is a singleton in its sample. The V and J genes are TRBV6-5 and TRBJ1-1; possible D gene TRBD1, 6 bases. The CDR3 sequence is 15 residues long. Germline CDR1 is MNHEY and CDR2 is SVGAGI. The V end lost 0 bases, the J end lost 5 bases, and 13 bases lay between the germline ends. Here the CDR3 DNA reads TGTGCCAGCAGTTACTCGAGAGGGGGGAGGACTGAAGCTTTCTTT. Protein sequence: CASSYSRGGRTEAFF.

The chain employs TRBV5-1 and TRBJ1-1; maybe TRBD1 (5 bases). Germline assignment: CDR1 SGHRS and CDR2 YFSETQ. The CDR3 consists of 15 residues. Trimming took 7 bases from V and 0 from J, leaving 16 bases between them. In DNA, the CDR3 is TGCGCCAGCTCAAGAGAGGGGACCGTGAACACTGAAGCTTTCTTT. It yields the protein CASSREGTVNTEAFF.

The sample holds a few counts of this clonotype. The V gene is TRBV7-2, the J gene TRBJ1-1, with unresolved D. CDR1 is SGHTA, CDR2 FQGNSA, per germline. The CDR3 contains 15 residues. Trimming removed 1 base from V and 1 base from J, with 10 bases in between. The chain's CDR3 is CASSLVLPPNTEAFF. DNA for the CDR3: TGTGCCAGCAGCTTAGTACTCCCGCCGAACACTGAAGCTTTCTTT.

The rearrangement joins TRBV6-4 to TRBJ2-7; D call uncertain. This CDR3 contains 12 residues. Germline CDR1 reads MRHNA; CDR2 reads SNTAGT. Deletions cut 8 bases from V and 4 bases from J, with 12 bases between. The CDR3 is CASPRFWYEQYF. Written as DNA, the CDR3 is TGTGCCAGCCCCCGCTTTTGGTACGAGCAGTACTTC.

This clonotype has more than one count but fewer than ten. CDR3 loop: CASSQGTTGGTGELFF. The CDR3 nucleotides read TGCGCCAGCAGCCAAGGGACTACCGGCGGAACCGGGGAGCTGTTTTTT. This chain joins TRBV4-1 and TRBJ2-2; D may be TRBD2 (6 bases). Germline assignment: CDR1 MGHRA and CDR2 YSYEKL. This CDR3 spans 16 amino acids. Deletions cut 1 base from V and 5 bases from J, with 14 bases between.

This clonotype was observed a handful of times. The V gene is TRBV7-6, the J gene TRBJ2-2; D gene unclear. The CDR3 is 14 residues long. The V gene lost 0 bases and the J gene lost 2 bases, with 4 bases spanning the gap. CDR1 is SGHVS and CDR2 is FNYEAQ in the germline V gene. In DNA form, the CDR3 reads TGTGCCAGCAGCTTAGCCTACAACACCGGGGAGCTGTTTTTT. Amino acid sequence: CASSLAYNTGELFF.

The chain uses TRBV27 and TRBJ2-5; unclear D gene. Per germline, CDR1 MNHEY and CDR2 SMNVEV (reference sequence). V was trimmed by 2 bases and J by 7 bases, leaving 17 bases between them. This CDR3 is 15 amino acids long. CDR3 amino acids: CASSLLSDYVWTQYF. As DNA, the CDR3 is TGTGCCAGCAGTTTACTGAGTGATTACGTTTGGACCCAGTACTTC.

The rearrangement joins TRBV10-2 to TRBJ2-6, with 7 bases fitting TRBD1. Germline values: CDR1 WSHSY, CDR2 SAAADI. V shed 2 bases, J shed 2 bases, and the junction held 9 bases outside the gene matches. The CDR3 has 18 residues. CDR3 sequence (DNA): TGCGCCAGCAGTGAGGCCAGGGGGTCCCTTGCTGGGGCCAACGTCCTGACTTTC. This gives the protein CASSEARGSLAGANVLTF.

This clonotype has more than one count but fewer than ten. This chain joins TRBV12-3 or TRBV12-4 and TRBJ2-1; D may be TRBD2 (7 bases). CDR3 length: 15 amino acids. V was clipped by 6 bases and J by 6 bases, with 18 bases between them. CDR3 sequence reads: CASSPGRGPGNEQFF. CDR3 DNA sequence: TGTGCCAGCAGCCCCGGGCGGGGGCCTGGCAATGAGCAGTTCTTC.

This clonotype was seen more than once but under ten times. V gene TRBV19 combines with J gene TRBJ1-1, with D uncertain. Trimming stripped 3 bases from V and 7 bases from J, with 9 bases between. Germline CDR1 reads LNHDA; CDR2 reads SQIVND (reference sequence). The CDR3 totals 12 residues. CDR3: CASSIGGDEAFF. CDR3 nucleotide sequence: TGTGCCAGTAGTATTGGAGGTGATGAAGCTTTCTTT.